Given below is one T cell receptor (beta chain) in context. Then a second PCR, running roughly 6 to 12 cycles, was carried out with a sample-barcoded 5' primer and a J-beta primer mix. Every molecule of cDNA carried a tag from a template-switch adaptor with 12 random nucleotides. Each CDR3 protein is one row after TCRdb ran MiXCR on the 5' RACE reads. The table lists roughly 680,000 distinct CDR3 sequences, approximately 49% of them singletons, with about a third in the top ten. The entry originates in a study of blood T cells in healthy people across ages. There are 16 residues in the CDR3. CDR1 and CDR2 from the germline V gene are MNHEY and SVGEGT.

The receptor's source is a woman between 55 and 75 years old in good health. Sequenced: blood. The chain is built from TRBV6-2 or TRBV6-3 and TRBJ2-4, with 14 bases that match TRBD2. The J call is in doubt because the DNA end fits TRBJ2-5 better. CDR3 nucleotide sequence: TGTGCCAGCAGTACTCGGACTAGCGGGAGGCAAGAGACCCAGTACTTC. Amino acid sequence: CASSTRTSGRQETQYF.